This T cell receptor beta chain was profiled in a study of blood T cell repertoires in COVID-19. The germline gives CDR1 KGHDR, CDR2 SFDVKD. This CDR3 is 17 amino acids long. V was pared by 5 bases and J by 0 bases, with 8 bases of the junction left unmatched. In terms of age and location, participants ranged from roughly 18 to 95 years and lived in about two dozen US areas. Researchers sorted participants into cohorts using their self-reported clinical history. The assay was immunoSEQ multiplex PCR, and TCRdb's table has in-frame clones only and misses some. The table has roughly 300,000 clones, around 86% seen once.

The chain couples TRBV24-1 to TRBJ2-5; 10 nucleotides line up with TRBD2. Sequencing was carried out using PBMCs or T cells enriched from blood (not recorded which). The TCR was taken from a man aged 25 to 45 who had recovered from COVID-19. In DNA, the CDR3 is TGTGCCACCAGTGTAGCGGGGGGACTCCCGTACCAAGAGACCCAGTACTTC. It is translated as CATSVAGGLPYQETQYF.